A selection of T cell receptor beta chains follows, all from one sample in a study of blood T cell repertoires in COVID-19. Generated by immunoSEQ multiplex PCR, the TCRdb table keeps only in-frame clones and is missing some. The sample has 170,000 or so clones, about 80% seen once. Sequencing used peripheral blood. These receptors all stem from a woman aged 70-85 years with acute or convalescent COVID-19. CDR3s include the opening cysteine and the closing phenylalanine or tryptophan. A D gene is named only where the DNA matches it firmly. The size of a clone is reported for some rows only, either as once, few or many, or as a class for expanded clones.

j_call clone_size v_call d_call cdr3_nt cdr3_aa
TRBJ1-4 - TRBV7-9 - TGTGCCAGCAGCTTAGAATGGCAGCGTAATGAAAAACTGTTTTTT CASSLEWQRNEKLFF
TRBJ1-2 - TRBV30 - TGTGCCTGGACTCGGGGGGTCGGCTATGGCTACACCTTC CAWTRGVGYGYTF
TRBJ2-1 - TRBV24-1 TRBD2 TGTGCCACCAGTCGGACTAGCGGGAGGGCCGTGGGTGAGCAGTTCTTC CATSRTSGRAVGEQFF
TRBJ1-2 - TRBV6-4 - TGTGCCAGCAGTGACTCGAATAACAGAGATGGCTACACCTTC CASSDSNNRDGYTF
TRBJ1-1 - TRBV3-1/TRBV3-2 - TGTGCCAGCAGCCAAGGCGGGGGGGGGAACACTGAAGCTTTCTTT CASSQGGGGNTEAFF
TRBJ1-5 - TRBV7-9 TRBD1 TGTGCCAGCAGCCTAGGGGACAGTTTGAATCAGCCCCAGCATTTT CASSLGDSLNQPQHF
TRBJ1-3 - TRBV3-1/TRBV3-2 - TGTGCCAGCGGGGGGAGGGGAAACACCATATATTTT CASGGRGNTIYF
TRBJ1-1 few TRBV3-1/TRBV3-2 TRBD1 TGTGCCAGCAGAGCCGACAGGGTGAACACTGAAGCTTTCTTT CASRADRVNTEAFF
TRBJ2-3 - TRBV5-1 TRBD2 TGCGCCAGCAGCTTGCGGACTAGCGGGAGTGGAGATACGCAGTATTTT CASSLRTSGSGDTQYF
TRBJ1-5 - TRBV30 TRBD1 TGTGCCTGGAGTGTGGGACAGGGCAAAAATCAGCCCCAGCATTTT CAWSVGQGKNQPQHF
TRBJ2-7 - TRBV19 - TGTGCCAGTAGTATTGGAGGCAGGGGTTCCTACGAGCAGTACTTC CASSIGGRGSYEQYF
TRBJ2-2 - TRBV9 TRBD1 TGTGCCAGCAGCGCCAGGACAGGGCGAACCGGGGAGCTGTTTTTT CASSARTGRTGELFF
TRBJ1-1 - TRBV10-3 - TGTGCCATCAGTGAACGAACTGGACAGTTGAACACTGAAGCTTTCTTT CAISERTGQLNTEAFF
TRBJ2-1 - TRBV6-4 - TGTGCCAGCAGTGACAGCGGCGAAACCTACAATGAGCAGTTCTTC CASSDSGETYNEQFF
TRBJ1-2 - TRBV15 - TGTGCCACCAGCAGAGACAGGGTCGGGGGCTACACCTTC CATSRDRVGGYTF
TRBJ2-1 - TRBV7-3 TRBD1 TGTGCCAGCAGCTTGGGACAGGGGGAATACAATGAGCAGTTCTTC CASSLGQGEYNEQFF
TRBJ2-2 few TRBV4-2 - TGTGCCAGCAGCCAAGAGACAGGCAACACCGGGGAGCTGTTTTTT CASSQETGNTGELFF
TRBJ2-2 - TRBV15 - TGTGCCACCAGCAGAGGGACTTCCCCCGGGGAGCTGTTTTTT CATSRGTSPGELFF
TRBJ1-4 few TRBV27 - TGTGCCAGCAGGGTGAACGGGGGTGAAAAACTGTTTTTT CASRVNGGEKLFF
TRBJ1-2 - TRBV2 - TGTGCCAGCAGTTCCCGGGTTGGCGTGAGTGGCTACACCTTC CASSSRVGVSGYTF
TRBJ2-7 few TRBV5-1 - TGCGCCAGCAGCTTCCGGGACTTCAGAAACGAGCAGTACTTC CASSFRDFRNEQYF
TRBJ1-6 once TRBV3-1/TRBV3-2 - TGTGCCAGCAGCCCCCCAGGGGATTCACCCCTCCACTTT CASSPPGDSPLHF
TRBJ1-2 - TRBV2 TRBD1 TGTGCCAGCAGAGCAGGGGGTTTCGGCTACACCTTC CASRAGGFGYTF
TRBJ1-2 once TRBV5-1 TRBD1 TGCGCCAGCAGACGGGGACAGGGCCTAGGGTATGGCTACACCTTC CASRRGQGLGYGYTF
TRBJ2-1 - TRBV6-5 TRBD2 TGTGCCAGCAGGCGGGAGGGCTACAATGAGCAGTTCTTC CASRREGYNEQFF
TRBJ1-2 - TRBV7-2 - TGTGCCAGCAGCCTACGTAGAGGGACACATGCAAACTATGGCTACACCTTC CASSLRRGTHANYGYTF
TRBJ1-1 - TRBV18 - TGTGCCAGCTCCCCAATAGCTCACAGGGCCCGGAACACTGAAGCTTTCTTT CASSPIAHRARNTEAFF
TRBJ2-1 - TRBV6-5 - TGTGCCAGCAAAGGGGGAACGATTGGGAATGAGCAGTTCTTC CASKGGTIGNEQFF
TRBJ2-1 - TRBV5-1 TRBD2 TGCGCCAGCAGTCTAGCGGGGGCGAGCTCCTACAATGAGCAGTTCTTC CASSLAGASSYNEQFF
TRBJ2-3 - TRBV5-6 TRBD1 TGTGCCAGCAGCTTGGTAGGGGACAGCAGCACAGATACGCAGTATTTT CASSLVGDSSTDTQYF
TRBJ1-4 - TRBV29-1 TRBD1 TGCAGCGTTGAAGACGCCATTGGGACAGGGGGAGGGGAAGAAAAACTGTTTTTT CSVEDAIGTGGGEEKLFF
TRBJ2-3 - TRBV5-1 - TGCGCCAGCAGCTTGGAGGGGGTAACTAGCACAGATACGCAGTATTTT CASSLEGVTSTDTQYF
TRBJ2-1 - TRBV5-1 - TGCGCCAGCAGCTTGTATCCGGGAGCGTACAATGAGCAGTTCTTC CASSLYPGAYNEQFF
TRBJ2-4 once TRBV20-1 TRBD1 TGCAGTGCTAGTTTAGGGGGCACCATAGCCAAAAACATTCAGTACTTC CSASLGGTIAKNIQYF
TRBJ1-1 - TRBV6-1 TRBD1 TGTGCCAGCAGTGAAAACCGGGACAGTGAAGCTTTCTTT CASSENRDSEAFF
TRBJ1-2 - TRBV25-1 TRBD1 TGTGCCAGCAGTGAACGGACAGGGATCCCTAGTGGCTACACCTTC CASSERTGIPSGYTF
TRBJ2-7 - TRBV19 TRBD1 TGTGCCACCCAGGGGGCAGGGGATGAGCAGTACTTC CATQGAGDEQYF
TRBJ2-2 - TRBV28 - TGTGCCACTTTGGGCAGTGTCACCGGGGAGCTGTTTTTT CATLGSVTGELFF
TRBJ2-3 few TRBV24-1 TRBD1 TGTGCCACCAGTGATAGCCGGGACAGACTCTTGTTTCGAACAGATACGCAGTATTTT CATSDSRDRLLFRTDTQYF
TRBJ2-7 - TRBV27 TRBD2 TGTGCCAGCAGTTCGGGCGCCGGGAGGGTCACCGGCTGGCAGTACTTC CASSSGAGRVTGWQYF
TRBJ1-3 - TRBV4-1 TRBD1 TGCGCCAGCAGCCAGGGACAGGGAAAGGAAAACACCATATATTTT CASSQGQGKENTIYF
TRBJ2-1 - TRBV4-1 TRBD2 TGCGCCAGCAGCCGTACAAGTAGCGGGATGTACAATGAGCAGTTCTTC CASSRTSSGMYNEQFF
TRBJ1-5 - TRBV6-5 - TGTGCCAGCGCCTTGGAGAGGTCGGAACAGCCCCAGCATTTT CASALERSEQPQHF
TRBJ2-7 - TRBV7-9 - TGTGCCAGCAGCTTTCCCCCCCATCCCTCTCCTAGCTACGAGCAGTACTTC CASSFPPHPSPSYEQYF
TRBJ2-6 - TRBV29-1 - TGCAGCGTTGAAAGGGGAACTGGGGCCAACGTCCTGACTTTC CSVERGTGANVLTF
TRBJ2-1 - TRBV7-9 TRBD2 TGTGCCAGCAGCGCTCCCGGGACTAGCGGCAATGAGCAGTTCTTC CASSAPGTSGNEQFF
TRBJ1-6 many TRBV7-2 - TGTGCCAGCAGCACTATGGAGGGGTCACCCCTCCACTTT CASSTMEGSPLHF
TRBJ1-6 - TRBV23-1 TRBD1 TGCGCCAGCAGTCCTCGACAGGGAGTACCCCTCCACTTT CASSPRQGVPLHF
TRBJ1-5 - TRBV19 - TGTGCCACACAGAGAGGCAATCAGCCCCAGCATTTT CATQRGNQPQHF
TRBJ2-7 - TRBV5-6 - TGTGCCAGCAGCTTTGGGACAAGGAGCTCCTACGAGCAGTACTTC CASSFGTRSSYEQYF
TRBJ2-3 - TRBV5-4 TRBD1 TGTGCCAGCAGCTCATGGACAGGGGGCACAGATACGCAGTATTTT CASSSWTGGTDTQYF
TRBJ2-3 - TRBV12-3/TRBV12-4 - TGTGCCAGCCGGAGGGCCGATACGCAGTATTTT CASRRADTQYF
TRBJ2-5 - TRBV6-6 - TGTGCCAGCAGAAATCATGAGACCCAGTACTTC CASRNHETQYF
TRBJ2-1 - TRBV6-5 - TGTGCCAGCAGTTATCTTGCGGGCCACAATGAGCAGTTCTTC CASSYLAGHNEQFF
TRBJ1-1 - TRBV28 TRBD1 TGTGCCAGCAGCGGACAGGATGAGGGCACTGAAGCTTTCTTT CASSGQDEGTEAFF
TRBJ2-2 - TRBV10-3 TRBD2 TGTGCCATCAGTGAGTCATCCCTAGCGGGTCCCACCGGGGAGCTGTTTTTT CAISESSLAGPTGELFF
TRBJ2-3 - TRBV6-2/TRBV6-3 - TGTGCCAGCAGTTATGGGCGGGACCCCGATACGCAGTATTTT CASSYGRDPDTQYF
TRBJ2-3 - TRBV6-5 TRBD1 TGTGCCACCAGGGACAGCCACTTCACAGATACGCAGTATTTT CATRDSHFTDTQYF
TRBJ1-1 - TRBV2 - TGTGCCAGCAGGTTTGGGGGGGCGCAGAACACTGAAGCTTTCTTT CASRFGGAQNTEAFF